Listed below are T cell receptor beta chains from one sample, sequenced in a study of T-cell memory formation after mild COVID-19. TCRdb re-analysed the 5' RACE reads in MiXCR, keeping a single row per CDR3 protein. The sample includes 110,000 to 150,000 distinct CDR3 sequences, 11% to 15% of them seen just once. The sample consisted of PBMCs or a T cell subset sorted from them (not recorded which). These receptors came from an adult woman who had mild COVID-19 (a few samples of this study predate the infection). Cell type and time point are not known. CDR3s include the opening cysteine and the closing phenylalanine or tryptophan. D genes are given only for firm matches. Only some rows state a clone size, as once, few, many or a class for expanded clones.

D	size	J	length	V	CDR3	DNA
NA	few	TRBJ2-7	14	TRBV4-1	CASSQERSGYEQYF	TGCGCCAGCAGCCAAGAGCGCAGCGGCTACGAGCAGTACTTC
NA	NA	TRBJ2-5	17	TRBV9	CASSGSANSPVGETQYF	TGTGCCAGCAGCGGCTCCGCGAACTCTCCGGTTGGGGAGACCCAGTACTTC
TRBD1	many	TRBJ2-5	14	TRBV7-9	CASSPDRGQETQYF	TGTGCCAGCAGCCCGGACAGGGGACAAGAGACCCAGTACTTC
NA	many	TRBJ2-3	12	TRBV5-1	CASSWDVDTQYF	TGCGCCAGCAGCTGGGACGTAGATACGCAGTATTTT
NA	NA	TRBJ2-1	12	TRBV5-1	CASSGQNNEQFF	TGCGCCAGCAGCGGGCAGAACAATGAGCAGTTCTTC
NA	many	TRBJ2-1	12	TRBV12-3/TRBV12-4	CASSLHRREQFF	TGTGCCAGCAGTTTACATCGCCGGGAGCAGTTCTTC
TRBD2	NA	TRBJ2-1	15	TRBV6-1	CASSVEGGPHNEQFF	TGTGCCAGCAGTGTTGAGGGAGGGCCCCACAATGAGCAGTTCTTC
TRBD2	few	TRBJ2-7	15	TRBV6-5	CASSYSSGRSYEQYF	TGTGCCAGCAGTTACTCTAGCGGGCGATCCTACGAGCAGTACTTC
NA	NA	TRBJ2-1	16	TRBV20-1	CSARDQWRATLDEQFF	TGCAGTGCTAGAGATCAGTGGCGGGCAACATTAGATGAGCAGTTCTTC
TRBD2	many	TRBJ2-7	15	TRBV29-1	CSIPQSAGDNYEQYF	TGCAGCATCCCCCAATCAGCGGGGGATAACTACGAGCAGTACTTC
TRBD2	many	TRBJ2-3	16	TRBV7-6	CASSPRLAGSTDTQYF	TGTGCCAGCTCGCCTCGACTAGCGGGGAGCACAGATACGCAGTATTTT
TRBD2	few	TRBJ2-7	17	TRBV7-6	CASSPRRVYSGSAEQYF	TGTGCCAGCAGTCCACGGAGGGTGTATAGCGGGAGTGCCGAGCAGTACTTC
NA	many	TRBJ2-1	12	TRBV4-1	CASSLRVNEQFF	TGCGCCAGCAGCCTGCGGGTCAATGAGCAGTTCTTC
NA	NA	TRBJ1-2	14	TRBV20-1	CSARGEEANYGYTF	TGCAGTGCTAGGGGAGAAGAGGCTAACTATGGCTACACCTTC
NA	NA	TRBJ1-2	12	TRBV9	CASSVVGYGYTF	TGTGCCAGCAGCGTAGTAGGCTATGGCTACACCTTC